This TCR beta chain was recovered during a study of T cell changes during pregnancy in multiple sclerosis. Method: immunoSEQ multiplex PCR; TCRdb's copy keeps in-frame clones and lacks some. The repertoire holds approximately 110,000 clones, more than 85% seen once, with less than 4.5% in the top ten. Germline values: CDR1 SNHLY, CDR2 FYNNEI. CDR3 size: 15 residues. Germline trimming cut 6 bases from V and 5 bases from J; bases unmatched to any gene: 10. The source was peripheral blood, collected after pregnancy. The chain has TRBV2 and TRBJ2-5; 9 bases line up with TRBD1. The source is a female donor with multiple sclerosis, enrolled in a pregnancy study. Here the CDR3 DNA reads TGTGCCAGCAGCTCTACAGGGGGCGAGGACGAGACCCAGTACTTC. Amino acids: CASSSTGGEDETQYF. The variable domain in full, with the rest retrieved from reference TRBV2 and TRBJ2-5, is EPEVTQTPSHQVTQMGQEVILRCVPISNHLYFYWYRQILGQKVEFLVSFYNNEISEKSEIFDDQFSVERPDGSNFTLKIRSTKLEDSAMYFCASSSTGGEDETQYFGPGTRLLVL.